This is a list of T cell receptor beta chains from one sample in a study of blood T cell repertoires in COVID-19. The protocol was immunoSEQ multiplex PCR, while the TCRdb copy is restricted to in-frame clones and leaves out a portion. The table has 310,000 or so clones, over 70% seen once. The source material was peripheral blood. These receptors all come from a woman between 50 and 59 years old with acute or convalescent COVID-19. CDR3s include the opening cysteine and the closing phenylalanine or tryptophan.

v_call	cdr3_aa
TRBV14	CASSHRLAGEVVETQYF
TRBV7-9	CASSLMQGESPLHF
TRBV3-1/TRBV3-2	CASSQYRVAQPQHF
TRBV27	CASSFTPLARQTQYF
TRBV7-3	CASSLSAGGTDTQYF
TRBV5-1	CASSLDGAGGQPQHF
TRBV6-5	CASSYAGTQYF
TRBV4-3	CASSQAGGPKNEQFF
TRBV2	CASTPGQLDQETQYF
TRBV20-1	CSALEWEKLFF
TRBV2	CASSLVQGSTEAFF
TRBV2	CASKPGEVTGELFF
TRBV9	CASSTQPGGDGYTF
TRBV2	CASSAVARDTEAFF
TRBV28	CASRGSPRQGSGTEAFF
TRBV30	CAWSLPTTGRNTEAFF
TRBV11-3	CASSFGGTGSQETQYF
TRBV6-1	CASSEGGTDEKLFF
TRBV3-1/TRBV3-2	CASSQADNQPQHF
TRBV5-1	CASRRGMDTQYF
TRBV6-2/TRBV6-3	CASIPDRRSPASMNTEAFF
TRBV14	CASSQNWAGEAFF
TRBV29-1	CSVATGMVDQYF
TRBV19	CASSIGGPSSYNSPLHF
TRBV10-3	CATSPPEGRVGYTF
TRBV29-1	CSAERDRSSYNSPLHF
TRBV3-1/TRBV3-2	CASSGQGLTEAFF
TRBV27	CASSLSGLNTEAFF
TRBV7-7	CASSLLPRGNTDTQYF
TRBV30	CAWSLGENYGYTF
TRBV7-6	CASSSGTSGYNEQFF
TRBV2	CASSDIVGGASEQFF
TRBV12-3/TRBV12-4	CASSRTNVGTQYF
TRBV5-1	CASSLGAIDQPQHF
TRBV29-1	CSVLDFTSSGNTIYF
TRBV6-7	CASSYSKMTCRSGGYTF
TRBV7-2	CASSLHGSSYEQYF
TRBV6-1	CASSEGGAGYGYTF
TRBV5-6	CASSLVLGPGNTGELFF
TRBV18	CASSPGTGAGYTF
TRBV18	CASSPTVGNTEAFF
TRBV5-1	CASSLEERTGFPANYGYTF
TRBV9	CASSVGWTGNTEAFF
TRBV7-2	CASKTGQGWFYEQYF
TRBV6-2/TRBV6-3	CASSYRTGGGSGANVLTF
TRBV19	CASRETRRTNEKLFF
TRBV23-1	CASSQRRQINSNQPQHF